This T cell receptor (beta chain) was observed in a study of cytomegalovirus exposure and HLA in healthy donors. V lost 5 bases and J 4 bases, leaving 11 bases between the germline ends. CDR1 is MNHEY, CDR2 SVGAGI, per germline. This CDR3 is 13 amino acids long. Primers: 60 Vbeta forward and 13 Jbeta reverse. Profiled with immunoSEQ multiplex PCR; TCRdb holds only in-frame clones, not every one. The sample lists 200,000 to 250,000 clones, 80% to 90% seen once, with roughly 1% in the top ten. Material for sequencing was PBMCs. The chain joins TRBV6-5 to TRBJ1-2; D might be TRBD1 (5 bases). This receptor was obtained from a woman under 30 in good health and CMV-seronegative. Here the CDR3 DNA reads TGTGCCAGCAGTAACCAGGGCACCTATGGCTACACCTTC. It is translated as CASSNQGTYGYTF.